This TCR beta chain stems from a study of OX40 agonist ivuxolimab in advanced cancers. Comments on this clone: Its antigen is as yet unknown.

The study's findings and limits: Part of the nonresponder group also had normalized T-cell clonal expansion that was low.

TCRdb's copy holds only in-frame clones and misses some; the assay was immunoSEQ multiplex PCR. The sample has 98,000 or so clones; 70% to 90% are singletons. Germline values: CDR1 MNHEY, CDR2 SVGAGI. Trimming stripped 6 bases from V and 4 bases from J, with 5 bases between. This CDR3 has 11 amino acids. The J gene is TRBJ2-3, the V gene TRBV6-5, with D tentatively TRBD2 (5 bases). This receptor was obtained from an adult with an advanced solid tumor such as melanoma, head and neck, liver or kidney cancer. Source: CD4+ or CD8+ T cells sorted from blood, taken in a trial of the OX40 agonist ivuxolimab. This chain's CDR3 is CASRAADTQYF. The CDR3 DNA reads TGTGCCAGCAGAGCGGCAGATACGCAGTATTTT.